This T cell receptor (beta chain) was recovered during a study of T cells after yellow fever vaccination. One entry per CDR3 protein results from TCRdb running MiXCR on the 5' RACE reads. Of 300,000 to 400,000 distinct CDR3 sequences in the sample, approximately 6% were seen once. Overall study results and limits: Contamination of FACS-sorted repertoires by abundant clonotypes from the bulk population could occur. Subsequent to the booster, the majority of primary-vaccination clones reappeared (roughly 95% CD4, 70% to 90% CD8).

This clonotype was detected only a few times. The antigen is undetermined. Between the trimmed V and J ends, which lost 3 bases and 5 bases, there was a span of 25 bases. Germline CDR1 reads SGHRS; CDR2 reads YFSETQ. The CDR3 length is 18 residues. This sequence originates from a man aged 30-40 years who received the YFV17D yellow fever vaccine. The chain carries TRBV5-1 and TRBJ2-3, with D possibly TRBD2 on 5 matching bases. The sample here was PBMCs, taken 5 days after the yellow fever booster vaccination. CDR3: CASSWNALLRAIGDTQYF. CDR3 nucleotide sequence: TGCGCCAGCAGCTGGAACGCCTTGCTGCGGGCAATCGGAGATACGCAGTATTTT.